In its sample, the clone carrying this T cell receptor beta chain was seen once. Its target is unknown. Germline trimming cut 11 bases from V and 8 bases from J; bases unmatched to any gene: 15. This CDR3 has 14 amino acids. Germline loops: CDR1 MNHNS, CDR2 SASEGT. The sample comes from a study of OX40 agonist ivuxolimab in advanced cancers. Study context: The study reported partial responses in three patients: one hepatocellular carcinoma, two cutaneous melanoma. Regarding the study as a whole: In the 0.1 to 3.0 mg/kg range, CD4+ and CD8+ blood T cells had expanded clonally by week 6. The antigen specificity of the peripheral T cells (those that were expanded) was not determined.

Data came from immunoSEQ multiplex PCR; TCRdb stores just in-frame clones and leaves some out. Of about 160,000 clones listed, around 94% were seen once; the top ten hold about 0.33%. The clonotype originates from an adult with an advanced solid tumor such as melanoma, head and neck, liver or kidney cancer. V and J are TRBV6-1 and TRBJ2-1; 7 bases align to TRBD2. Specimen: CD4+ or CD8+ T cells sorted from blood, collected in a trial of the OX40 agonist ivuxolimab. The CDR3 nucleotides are TGTGCCTGTTACTCTAGGTGGGGGGGAGATGAGCAGTTCTTC. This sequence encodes CACYSRWGGDEQFF.